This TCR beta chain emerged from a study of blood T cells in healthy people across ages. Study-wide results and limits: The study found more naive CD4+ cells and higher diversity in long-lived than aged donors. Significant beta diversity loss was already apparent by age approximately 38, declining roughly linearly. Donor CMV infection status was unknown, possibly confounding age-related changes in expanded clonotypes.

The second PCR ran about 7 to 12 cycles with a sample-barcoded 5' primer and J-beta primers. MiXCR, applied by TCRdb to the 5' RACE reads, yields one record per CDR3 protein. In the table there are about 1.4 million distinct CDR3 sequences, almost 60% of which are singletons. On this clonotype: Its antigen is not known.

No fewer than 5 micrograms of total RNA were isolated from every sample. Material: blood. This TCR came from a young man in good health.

The CDR3 DNA sequence: TGTGCCAGCAGTGAATGGCTCCCTCCGAACCACGAGCAGTACTTC. Protein sequence: CASSEWLPPNHEQYF. The chain links TRBV2 to TRBJ2-4, with D uncertain. The J call could be wrong; TRBJ2-7 is a better fit for the DNA end. This CDR3 is 15 amino acids long. Germline V gene lookup returns CDR1 SNHLY and CDR2 FYNNEI.